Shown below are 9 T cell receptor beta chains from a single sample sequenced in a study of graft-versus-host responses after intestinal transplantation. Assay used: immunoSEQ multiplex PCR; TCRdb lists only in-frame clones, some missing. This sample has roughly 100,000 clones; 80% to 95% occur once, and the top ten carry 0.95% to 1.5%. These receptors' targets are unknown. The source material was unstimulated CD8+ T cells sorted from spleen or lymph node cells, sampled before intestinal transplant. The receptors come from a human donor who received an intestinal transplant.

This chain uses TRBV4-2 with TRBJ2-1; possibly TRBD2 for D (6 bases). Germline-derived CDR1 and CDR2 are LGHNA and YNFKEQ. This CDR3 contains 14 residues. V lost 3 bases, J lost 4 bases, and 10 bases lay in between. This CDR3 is CASSHRTKYNEQFF. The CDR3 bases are TGTGCCAGCAGCCACCGGACTAAGTACAATGAGCAGTTCTTC.

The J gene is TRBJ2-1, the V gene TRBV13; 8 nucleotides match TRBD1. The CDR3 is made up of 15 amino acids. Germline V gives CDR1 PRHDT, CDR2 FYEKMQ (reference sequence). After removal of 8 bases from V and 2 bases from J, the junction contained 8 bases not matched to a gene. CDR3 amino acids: CASHARDRPYNEQFF. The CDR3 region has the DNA TGTGCCAGCCATGCCCGGGACAGGCCCTACAATGAGCAGTTCTTC.

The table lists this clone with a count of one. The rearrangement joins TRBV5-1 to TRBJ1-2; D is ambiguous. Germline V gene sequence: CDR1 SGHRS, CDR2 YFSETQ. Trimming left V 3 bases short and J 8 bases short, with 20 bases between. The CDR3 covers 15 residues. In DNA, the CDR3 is TGCGCCAGCAGCTCCCGCTTCGGGTCCAAGGAGGGCTACACCTTC. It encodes CASSSRFGSKEGYTF.

CDR3 DNA sequence: TGTGCCACTATAGCAGACAGCCCCCAAGAGACCCAGTACTTC. Protein product: CATIADSPQETQYF. The chain has TRBV2 and TRBJ2-5; weak D call: TRBD1 (5 bases). This CDR3 region has 14 residues. Looked up from germline, CDR1 is SNHLY and CDR2 is FYNNEI. Trimming removed 10 bases at V and 1 base at J, with 16 bases between.

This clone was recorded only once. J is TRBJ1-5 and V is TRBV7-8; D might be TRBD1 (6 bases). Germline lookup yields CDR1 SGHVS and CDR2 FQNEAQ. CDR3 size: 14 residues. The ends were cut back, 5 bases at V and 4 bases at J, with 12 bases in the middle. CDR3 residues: CASSPRGGNQPQHF. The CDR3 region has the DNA TGTGCCAGCAGCCCCAGGGGAGGAAATCAGCCCCAGCATTTT.

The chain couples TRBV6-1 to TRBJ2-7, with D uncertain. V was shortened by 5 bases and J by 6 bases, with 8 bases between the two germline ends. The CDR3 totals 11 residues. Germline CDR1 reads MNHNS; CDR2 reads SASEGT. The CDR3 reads CASSYGSEQYF. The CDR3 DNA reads TGTGCCAGCAGTTACGGGTCCGAGCAGTACTTC.

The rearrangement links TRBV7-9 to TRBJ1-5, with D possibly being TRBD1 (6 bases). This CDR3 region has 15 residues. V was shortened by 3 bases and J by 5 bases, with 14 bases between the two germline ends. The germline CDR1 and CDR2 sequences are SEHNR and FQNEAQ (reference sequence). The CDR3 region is CASSLGALGDQPQHF. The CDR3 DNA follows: TGTGCCAGCAGCTTGGGGGCCCTGGGGGATCAGCCCCAGCATTTT.

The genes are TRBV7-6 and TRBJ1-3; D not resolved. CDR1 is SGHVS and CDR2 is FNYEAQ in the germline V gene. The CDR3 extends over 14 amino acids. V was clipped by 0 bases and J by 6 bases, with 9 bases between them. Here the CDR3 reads CASSLALGENTIYF. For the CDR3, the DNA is TGTGCCAGCAGCTTAGCTTTGGGAGAAAACACCATATATTTT. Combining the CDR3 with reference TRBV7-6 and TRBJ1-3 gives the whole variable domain GAGVSQSPRYKVTKRGQDVALRCDPISGHVSLYWYRQALGQGPEFLTYFNYEAQQDKSGLPNDRFSAERPEGSISTLTIQRTEQRDSAMYRCASSLALGENTIYFGEGSWLTVV.

The CDR3 here is CASSPVSVRMLDEQFF. The CDR3 DNA reads as TGTGCCAGCTCACCAGTTTCTGTCCGAATGTTGGATGAGCAGTTCTTC. The J gene is TRBJ2-1, the V gene TRBV18, with D unresolved. The ends were cut back, 2 bases at V and 8 bases at J, with 19 bases in the middle. CDR3 length: 16 residues. Per germline, CDR1 KGHSH and CDR2 LQKENI. Drawing the rest from reference TRBV18 and TRBJ2-1, the complete variable domain is NAGVMQNPRHLVRRRGQEARLRCSPMKGHSHVYWYRQLPEEGLKFMVYLQKENIIDESGMPKERFSAEFPKEGPSILRIQQVVRGDSAAYFCASSPVSVRMLDEQFFGPGTRLTVL.